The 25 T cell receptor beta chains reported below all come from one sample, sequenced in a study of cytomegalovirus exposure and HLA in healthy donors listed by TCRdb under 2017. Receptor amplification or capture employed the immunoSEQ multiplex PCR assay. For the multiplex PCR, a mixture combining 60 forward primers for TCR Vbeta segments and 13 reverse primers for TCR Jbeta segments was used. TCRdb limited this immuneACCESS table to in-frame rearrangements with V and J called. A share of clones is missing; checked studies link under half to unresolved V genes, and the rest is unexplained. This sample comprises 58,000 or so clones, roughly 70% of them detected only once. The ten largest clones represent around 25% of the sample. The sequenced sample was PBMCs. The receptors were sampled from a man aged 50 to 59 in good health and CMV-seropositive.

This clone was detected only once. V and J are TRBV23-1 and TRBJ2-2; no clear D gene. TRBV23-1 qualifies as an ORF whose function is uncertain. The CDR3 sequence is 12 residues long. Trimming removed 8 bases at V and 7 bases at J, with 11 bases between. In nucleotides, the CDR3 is TGCGCCAGCGTTAAACGGAGCGGGGAGCTGTTTTTT. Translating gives CASVKRSGELFF.

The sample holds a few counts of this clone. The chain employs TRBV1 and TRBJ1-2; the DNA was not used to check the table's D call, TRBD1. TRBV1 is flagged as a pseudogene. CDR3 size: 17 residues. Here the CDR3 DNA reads TGCACCAGCAGCGACCCACTCACTCCTGGACACTTCTATGGCTACACCTTC. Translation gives CTSSDPLTPGHFYGYTF.

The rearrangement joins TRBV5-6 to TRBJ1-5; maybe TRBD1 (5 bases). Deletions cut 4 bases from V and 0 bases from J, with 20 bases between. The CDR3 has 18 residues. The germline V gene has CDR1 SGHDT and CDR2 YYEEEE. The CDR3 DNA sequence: TGTGCCAGCAGCCTGTCGTTTGGGACTTTCCATAGCAATCAGCCCCAGCATTTT. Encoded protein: CASSLSFGTFHSNQPQHF.

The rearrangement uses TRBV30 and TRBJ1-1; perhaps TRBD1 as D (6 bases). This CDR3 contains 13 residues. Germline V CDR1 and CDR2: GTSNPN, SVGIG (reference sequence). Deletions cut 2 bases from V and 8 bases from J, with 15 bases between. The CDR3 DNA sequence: TGTGCCTGGAGTACGTGGACAGCGCAGGAAGCTTTCTTT. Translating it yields CAWSTWTAQEAFF.

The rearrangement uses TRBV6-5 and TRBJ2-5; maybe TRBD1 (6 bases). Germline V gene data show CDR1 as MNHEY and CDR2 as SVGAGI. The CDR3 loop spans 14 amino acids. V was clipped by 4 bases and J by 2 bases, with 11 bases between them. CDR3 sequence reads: CASSSTGSQETQYF. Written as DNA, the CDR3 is TGTGCCAGCAGTTCTACAGGGTCACAAGAGACCCAGTACTTC.

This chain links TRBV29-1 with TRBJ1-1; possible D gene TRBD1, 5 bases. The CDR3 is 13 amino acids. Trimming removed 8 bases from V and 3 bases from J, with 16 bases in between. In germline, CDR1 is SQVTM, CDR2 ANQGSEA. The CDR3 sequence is CSIWGRGDTEAFF. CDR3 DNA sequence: TGCAGCATCTGGGGGAGGGGAGACACTGAAGCTTTCTTT.

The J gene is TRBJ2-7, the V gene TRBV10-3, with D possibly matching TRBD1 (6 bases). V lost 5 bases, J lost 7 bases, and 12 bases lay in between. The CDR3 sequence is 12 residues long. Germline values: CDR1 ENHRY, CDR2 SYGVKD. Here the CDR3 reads CAISPAGEEQYF. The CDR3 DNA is TGTGCCATCAGTCCCGCAGGGGAAGAGCAGTACTTC.

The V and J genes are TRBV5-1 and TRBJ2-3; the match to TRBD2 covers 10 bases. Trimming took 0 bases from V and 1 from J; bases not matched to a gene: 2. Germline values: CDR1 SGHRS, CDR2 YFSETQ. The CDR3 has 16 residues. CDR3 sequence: CASSLASGSGTDTQYF. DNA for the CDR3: TGCGCCAGCAGCTTGGCTAGCGGGAGCGGCACAGATACGCAGTATTTT.

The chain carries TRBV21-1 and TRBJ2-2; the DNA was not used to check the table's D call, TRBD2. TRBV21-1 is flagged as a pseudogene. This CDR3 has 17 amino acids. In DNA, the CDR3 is TGTGCCAGCAGCAAACTGTCTGGGACTAGCGGCACCGGGGAGCTGTTTTTT. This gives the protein CASSKLSGTSGTGELFF.

The CDR3 DNA reads TGTGCCAGTAGTAGAACAGGACGGAGCCCACATGGTGAGCAGTTCTTC. It codes for CASSRTGRSPHGEQFF. The chain couples TRBV19 to TRBJ2-1; D is possibly TRBD1 (5 bases). Looked up from germline, CDR1 is LNHDA and CDR2 is SQIVND (reference sequence). The V gene lost 4 bases and the J gene lost 9 bases, with 22 bases spanning the gap. The CDR3 sequence is 16 residues long.

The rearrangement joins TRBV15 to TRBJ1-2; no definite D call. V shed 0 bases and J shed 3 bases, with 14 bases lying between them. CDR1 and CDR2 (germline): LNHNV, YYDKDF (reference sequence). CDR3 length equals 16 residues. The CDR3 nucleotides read TGTGCCACCAGCAGAGATCGTGCCCTTCAGGACTATGGCTACACCTTC. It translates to CATSRDRALQDYGYTF.

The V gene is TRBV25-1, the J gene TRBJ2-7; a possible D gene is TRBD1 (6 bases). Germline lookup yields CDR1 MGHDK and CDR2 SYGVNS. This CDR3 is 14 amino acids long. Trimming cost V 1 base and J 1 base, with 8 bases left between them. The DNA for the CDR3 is TGTGCCAGCAGTGAATGGGACACGTCCTACGAGCAGTACTTC. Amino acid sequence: CASSEWDTSYEQYF.

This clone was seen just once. As DNA, the CDR3 is TGTGCCAGTAGTACGGCGGGGGGGGAGACCCAGTACTTC. Amino acid sequence: CASSTAGGETQYF. The chain couples TRBV19 to TRBJ2-5; 9 bases line up with TRBD2. CDR1 and CDR2 from the germline V gene are LNHDA and SQIVND (reference sequence). V lost 4 bases, J lost 5 bases, and 2 bases stayed unmatched. The CDR3 runs to 13 residues.

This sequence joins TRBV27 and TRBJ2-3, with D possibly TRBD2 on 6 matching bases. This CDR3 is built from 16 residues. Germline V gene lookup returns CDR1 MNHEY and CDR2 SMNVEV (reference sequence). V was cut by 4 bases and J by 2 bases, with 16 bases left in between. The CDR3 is CASSSRAGSPTDTQYF. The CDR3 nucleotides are TGTGCCAGCAGTTCTAGGGCGGGATCGCCCACAGATACGCAGTATTTT.

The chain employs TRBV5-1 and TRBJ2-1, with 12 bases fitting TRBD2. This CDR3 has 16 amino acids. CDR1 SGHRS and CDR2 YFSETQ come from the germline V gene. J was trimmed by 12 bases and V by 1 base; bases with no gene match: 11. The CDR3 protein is CASSLKVSSGGGTQFF. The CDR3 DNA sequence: TGCGCCAGCAGCTTGAAGGTGTCTAGCGGGGGGGGAACGCAGTTCTTC.

CDR3 protein: CASSLPRDRTNTEAFF. The DNA for the CDR3 is TGCGCCAGCAGCTTGCCCCGGGACAGGACAAACACTGAAGCTTTCTTT. The V and J genes are TRBV5-1 and TRBJ1-1, with 8 bases aligning to TRBD1. There are 16 residues in the CDR3. CDR1 is SGHRS and CDR2 is YFSETQ in the germline V gene. The J segment lost 2 bases and the V segment lost 1 base, leaving 7 bases of the junction unmatched.

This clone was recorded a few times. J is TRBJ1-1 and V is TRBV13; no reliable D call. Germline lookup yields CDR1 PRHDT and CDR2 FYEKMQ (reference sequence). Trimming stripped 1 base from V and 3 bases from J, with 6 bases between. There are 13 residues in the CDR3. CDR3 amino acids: CASSLVIDTEAFF. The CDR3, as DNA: TGTGCCAGCAGCTTAGTCATAGACACTGAAGCTTTCTTT.

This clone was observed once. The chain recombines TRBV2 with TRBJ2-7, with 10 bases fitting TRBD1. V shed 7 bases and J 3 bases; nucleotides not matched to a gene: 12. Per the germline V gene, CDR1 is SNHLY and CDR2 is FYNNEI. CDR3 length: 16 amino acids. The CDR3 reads CASTPYLGQGVYEQYF. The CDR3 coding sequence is TGTGCCAGCACCCCATACCTAGGACAGGGGGTCTACGAGCAGTACTTC.

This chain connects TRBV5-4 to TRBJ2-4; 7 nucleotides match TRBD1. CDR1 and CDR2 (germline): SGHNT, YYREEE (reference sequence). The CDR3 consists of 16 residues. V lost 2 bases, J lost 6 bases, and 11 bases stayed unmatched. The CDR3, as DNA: TGTGCCAGCAGCTTAAGACAGGGAAGAGATTTAAACATTCAGTACTTC. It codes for CASSLRQGRDLNIQYF. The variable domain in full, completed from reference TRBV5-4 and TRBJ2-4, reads ETGVTQSPTHLIKTRGQQVTLRCSSQSGHNTVSWYQQALGQGPQFIFQYYREEENGRGNFPPRFSGLQFPNYSSELNVNALELDDSALYLCASSLRQGRDLNIQYFGAGTRLSVL.

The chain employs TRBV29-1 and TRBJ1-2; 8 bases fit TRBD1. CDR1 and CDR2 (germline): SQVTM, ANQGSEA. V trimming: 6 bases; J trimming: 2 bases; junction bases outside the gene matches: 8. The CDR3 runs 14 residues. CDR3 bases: TGCAGCGTGATCCGGGACAGGAGAAACTATGGCTACACCTTC. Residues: CSVIRDRRNYGYTF.

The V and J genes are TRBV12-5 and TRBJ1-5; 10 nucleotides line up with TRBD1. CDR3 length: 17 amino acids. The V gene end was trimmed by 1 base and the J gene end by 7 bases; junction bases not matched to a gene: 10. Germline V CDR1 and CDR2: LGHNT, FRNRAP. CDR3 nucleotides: TGTGCTAGTGGTTTGGGAGCCGGGACAGGGGATTTGCAGCCCCAGCATTTT. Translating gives CASGLGAGTGDLQPQHF.

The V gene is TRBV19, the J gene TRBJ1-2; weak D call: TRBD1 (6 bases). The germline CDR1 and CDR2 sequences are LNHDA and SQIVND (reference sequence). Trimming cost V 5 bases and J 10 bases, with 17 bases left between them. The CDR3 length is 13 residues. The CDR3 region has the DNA TGTGCCAGTAGTCACGGGGGGCAGCAGGACTACACCTTC. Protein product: CASSHGGQQDYTF.

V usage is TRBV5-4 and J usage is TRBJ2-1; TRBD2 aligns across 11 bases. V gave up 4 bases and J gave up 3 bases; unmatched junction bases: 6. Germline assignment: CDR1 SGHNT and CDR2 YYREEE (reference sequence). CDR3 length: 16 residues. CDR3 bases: TGTGCCAGCAGCAGCAGACTAGCGGGACTCTACAATGAGCAGTTCTTC. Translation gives CASSSRLAGLYNEQFF.

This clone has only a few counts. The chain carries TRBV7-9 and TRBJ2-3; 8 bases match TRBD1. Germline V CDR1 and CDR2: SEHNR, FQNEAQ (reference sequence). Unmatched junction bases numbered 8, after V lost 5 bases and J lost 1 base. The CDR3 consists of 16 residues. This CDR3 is CASSLYDRGGTDTQYF. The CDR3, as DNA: TGTGCCAGCAGCCTGTACGACAGGGGAGGCACAGATACGCAGTATTTT.

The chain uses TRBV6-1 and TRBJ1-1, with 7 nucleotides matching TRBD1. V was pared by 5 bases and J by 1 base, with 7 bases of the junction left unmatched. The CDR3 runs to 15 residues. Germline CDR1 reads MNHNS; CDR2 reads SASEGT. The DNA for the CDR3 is TGTGCCAGCAGTCCAACGGGACAGTCGAACACTGAAGCTTTCTTT. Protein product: CASSPTGQSNTEAFF.